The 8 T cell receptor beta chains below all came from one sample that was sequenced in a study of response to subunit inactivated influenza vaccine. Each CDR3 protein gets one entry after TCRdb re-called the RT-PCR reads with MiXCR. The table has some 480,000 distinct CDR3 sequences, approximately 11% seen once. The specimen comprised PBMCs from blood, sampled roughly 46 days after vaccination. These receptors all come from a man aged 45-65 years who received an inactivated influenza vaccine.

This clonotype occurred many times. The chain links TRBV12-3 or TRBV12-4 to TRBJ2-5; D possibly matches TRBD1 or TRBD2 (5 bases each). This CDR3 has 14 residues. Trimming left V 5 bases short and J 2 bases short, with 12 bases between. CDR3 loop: CASSLGTVQETQYF. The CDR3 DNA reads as TGTGCCAGCAGTCTTGGGACGGTACAAGAGACCCAGTACTTC.

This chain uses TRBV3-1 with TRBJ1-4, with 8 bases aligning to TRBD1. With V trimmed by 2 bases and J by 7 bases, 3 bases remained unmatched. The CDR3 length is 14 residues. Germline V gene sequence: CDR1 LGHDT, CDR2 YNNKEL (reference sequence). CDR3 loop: CASSQKGQGEKLFF. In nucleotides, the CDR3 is TGTGCCAGCAGCCAAAAAGGACAGGGTGAAAAACTGTTTTTT.

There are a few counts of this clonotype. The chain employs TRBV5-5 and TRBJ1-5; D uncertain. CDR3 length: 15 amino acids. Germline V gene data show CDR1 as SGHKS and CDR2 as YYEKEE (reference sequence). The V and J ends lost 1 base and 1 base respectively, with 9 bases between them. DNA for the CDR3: TGTGCCAGCAGCTTGTTGTCTGACAGCAATCAGCCCCAGCATTTT. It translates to CASSLLSDSNQPQHF.

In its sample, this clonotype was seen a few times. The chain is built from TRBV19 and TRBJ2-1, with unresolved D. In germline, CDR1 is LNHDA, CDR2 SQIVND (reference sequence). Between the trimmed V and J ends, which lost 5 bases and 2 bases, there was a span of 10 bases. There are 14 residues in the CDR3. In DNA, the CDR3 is TGTGCCAGTAGTTGGGCAGTACCCTACAATGAGCAGTTCTTC. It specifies CASSWAVPYNEQFF.

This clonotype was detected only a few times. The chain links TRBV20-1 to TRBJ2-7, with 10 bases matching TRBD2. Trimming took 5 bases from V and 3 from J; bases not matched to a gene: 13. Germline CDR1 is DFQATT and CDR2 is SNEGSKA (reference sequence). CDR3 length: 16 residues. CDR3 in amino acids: CSAETPRGTSDYEQYF. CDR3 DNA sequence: TGCAGTGCTGAGACCCCCAGGGGGACTAGCGACTACGAGCAGTACTTC.

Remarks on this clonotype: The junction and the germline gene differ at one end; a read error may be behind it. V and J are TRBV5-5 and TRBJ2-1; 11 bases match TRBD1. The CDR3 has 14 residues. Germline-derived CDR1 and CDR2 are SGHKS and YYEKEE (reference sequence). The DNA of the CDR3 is TGTGCCAGCAGCCACTGGACAGGGGGCTATGATCAGTTCTTC. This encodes CASSHWTGGYDQFF.

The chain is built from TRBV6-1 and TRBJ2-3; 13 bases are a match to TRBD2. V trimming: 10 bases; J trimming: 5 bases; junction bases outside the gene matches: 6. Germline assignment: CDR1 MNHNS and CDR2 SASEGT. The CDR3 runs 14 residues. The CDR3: CATTSGGAVDTQYF. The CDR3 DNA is TGTGCCACCACTAGCGGGGGGGCGGTAGATACGCAGTATTTT.

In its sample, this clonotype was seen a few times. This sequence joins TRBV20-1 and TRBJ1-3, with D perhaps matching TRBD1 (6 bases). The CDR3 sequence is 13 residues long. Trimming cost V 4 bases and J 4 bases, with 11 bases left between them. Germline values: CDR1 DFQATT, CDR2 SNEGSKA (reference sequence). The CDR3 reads CSAKWGPGNTIYF. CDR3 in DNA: TGCAGTGCTAAGTGGGGGCCCGGAAACACCATATATTTT.